A single sample is the source of the 30 T cell receptor beta chains below, sequenced in a study of T cells in Graves' hyperthyroidism and ophthalmopathy (dated by TCRdb to between 2018 and 2020). Library preparation was by multiplex PCR. The instrument was an Illumina HiSeq 2000. The TCR beta CDR3 regions were amplified from RNA transcripts. For the first round of RT-PCR on the TCR CDR3, the HTBI primer set was used together with the Qiagen OneStep RT-PCR kit. The raw public reads went through TCRdb reprocessing: fastp at Q25, MiXCR clone calling, in-frame beta chains kept. One record per CDR3 amino acid sequence lists the most common genes and DNA. The sample records 750,000 to 900,000 distinct CDR3 sequences, approximately 40% of which are singletons. The ten largest make up 8.9% of the sample. Sequencing was performed on blood. The source is a man between 18 and 29 years old with Graves' hyperthyroidism.

This clonotype was observed at least ten times. The chain uses TRBV19 and TRBJ2-7; D gene ambiguous. The germline CDR1 and CDR2 sequences are LNHDA and SQIVND (reference sequence). CDR3 length equals 14 residues. V was clipped by 4 bases and J by 5 bases, with 15 bases between them. CDR3 sequence: CASSNYLGGDEQYF. The CDR3 bases are TGTGCCAGTAGTAACTACCTCGGTGGGGACGAGCAGTACTTC.

About this clonotype: The CDR3 carries no conserved terminal phenylalanine or tryptophan, so it likely arises from a read error. It is unclear where the CDR3 begins or ends on the DNA, so no DNA is shown, and the CDR3 is as TCRdb lists it. The rearrangement joins TRBV7-9 to TRBJ1-4; the tabulated D call, TRBD1, remains unverified against the DNA. Germline assignment: CDR1 SEHNR and CDR2 FQNEAQ (reference sequence). The CDR3 is made up of 9 amino acids, end residues included. The CDR3 loop is CASSTPTGV.

In its sample, this clonotype was seen many times. This sequence joins TRBV15 and TRBJ1-2, with 9 bases aligning to TRBD1. CDR3 length: 14 amino acids. The germline gives CDR1 LNHNV, CDR2 YYDKDF (reference sequence). Losses at the gene ends were 3 bases for V and 4 bases for J; bases not matched to a gene: 3. The CDR3 DNA reads TGTGCCACCAGCAGGGAGGACAGGGGCTATGGCTACACCTTC. It translates to CATSREDRGYGYTF.

V is TRBV12-3 or TRBV12-4 and J is TRBJ1-3, with 10 bases matching TRBD1. This CDR3 has 15 amino acids. After removal of 5 bases from V and 2 bases from J, the junction contained 3 bases not matched to a gene. The CDR3 DNA reads TGTGCCAGCAGTCGACAGGGGGCGGCTGGAAACACCATATATTTT. Translation: CASSRQGAAGNTIYF.

This clonotype was recorded at least ten times. V gene TRBV29-1 combines with J gene TRBJ1-1, with TRBD1 identical over 7 bases. This CDR3 region has 14 residues. With V trimmed by 2 bases and J by 6 bases, 9 bases remained unmatched. Germline-derived CDR1 and CDR2 are SQVTM and ANQGSEA. The CDR3 region is CSVERQGGTAEAFF. CDR3 coding DNA: TGCAGCGTTGAAAGGCAGGGGGGGACGGCTGAAGCTTTCTTT.

This clonotype was counted ten times or more. The chain recombines TRBV20-1 with TRBJ1-3; 8 nucleotides align to TRBD1. CDR1 is DFQATT, CDR2 SNEGSKA, per germline (reference sequence). With 6 bases clipped from V and 5 bases from J, the junction kept 9 bases outside the gene matches. This CDR3 has 14 residues. The CDR3 loop reads CSASGTGLRNTIYF. The CDR3 DNA reads as TGCAGTGCCTCCGGGACAGGACTTCGAAACACCATATATTTT.

The sample holds many counts of this clonotype. The chain couples TRBV29-1 to TRBJ2-7, with 8 bases that match TRBD1. With V trimmed by 8 bases and J by 3 bases, 9 bases remained unmatched. The germline CDR1 and CDR2 sequences are SQVTM and ANQGSEA. The CDR3 totals 13 residues. The CDR3, as DNA: TGCAGCTTCCGGGACAGGAAGAGCTACGAGCAGTACTTC. This sequence encodes CSFRDRKSYEQYF.

In its sample, this clonotype was seen once. The V and J genes are TRBV2 and TRBJ2-5; 10 bases match TRBD1. CDR1 and CDR2 from the germline V gene are SNHLY and FYNNEI. With V trimmed by 6 bases and J by 7 bases, 8 bases remained unmatched. The CDR3 extends over 14 amino acids. The DNA for the CDR3 is TGTGCCAGCAGCGGTCCCGGGACAGGGGTGACCCAGTACTTC. The encoded protein is CASSGPGTGVTQYF.

This clonotype was seen many times. This chain uses TRBV10-2 with TRBJ1-1; D unresolved. V shed 0 bases and J shed 4 bases, with 6 bases lying between them. Germline V lookup: CDR1 WSHSY, CDR2 SAAADI. The CDR3 runs to 13 residues. For the CDR3, the DNA is TGCGCCAGCAGTGAGTCAGGGATCACTGAAGCTTTCTTT. Residues: CASSESGITEAFF.

The rearrangement links TRBV7-9 to TRBJ2-7, with 9 nucleotides matching TRBD1. V was clipped by 5 bases and J by 4 bases; unmatched bases: 12. In germline, CDR1 is SEHNR, CDR2 FQNEAQ (reference sequence). The CDR3 is 16 residues long. The chain's CDR3 is CASSQGGQGGGYEQYF. The CDR3 bases are TGTGCCAGCAGCCAAGGGGGACAGGGTGGTGGATACGAGCAGTACTTC.

Turning to this clonotype: Given a much more abundant clone one base away, this may be a read error. J is TRBJ1-6 and V is TRBV10-3; 7 bases map to TRBD1. From germline, CDR1 is ENHRY and CDR2 SYGVKD. The CDR3 sequence is 14 residues long. The CDR3 nucleotides read TGTGACATCAGTGAGGGGGCCCGGGATTCACCCCTCCACTTT. The encoded protein is CDISEGARDSPLHF.

As for this clonotype: A junction end diverges from the germline sequence, so it may reflect a read error. The chain employs TRBV7-4 and TRBJ1-5; perhaps TRBD1 as D (6 bases). Germline V CDR1 and CDR2: SGHVT, SQSDAQ. The CDR3 length is 15 residues. The CDR3 is CASSPGGQRRQPQHF. The CDR3 DNA reads as TGCGCCAGCAGCCCTGGAGGACAGCGGAGGCAGCCCCAGCATTTT.

This rearrangement joins TRBV7-9 to TRBJ2-7; weak D call: TRBD2 (6 bases). V was pared by 6 bases and J by 3 bases, with 12 bases between. The CDR3 is made up of 13 amino acids. Germline V gene data show CDR1 as SEHNR and CDR2 as FQNEAQ (reference sequence). In DNA, the CDR3 is TGTGCCAGCAGTGCGGCTAGCGTCTACGAGCAGTACTTC. It encodes CASSAASVYEQYF.

The chain employs TRBV5-5 and TRBJ1-6, with no clear D. V lost 4 bases and J lost 0, with 14 bases in between. The CDR3 has 17 amino acids. Looked up from germline, CDR1 is SGHKS and CDR2 is YYEKEE (reference sequence). Written as DNA, the CDR3 is TGTGCCAGCAGCGTCCGTGAGCTCAGCTCCTATAATTCACCCCTCCACTTT. Protein: CASSVRELSSYNSPLHF.

The chain employs TRBV5-1 and TRBJ2-7; D is unresolved. V was clipped by 4 bases and J by 1 base, with 9 bases between them. The CDR3 spans 13 residues. Per germline, CDR1 SGHRS and CDR2 YFSETQ. CDR3 protein: CASSQEKSYEQYF. In DNA form, the CDR3 reads TGCGCCAGCAGCCAAGAAAAGTCCTACGAGCAGTACTTC.

Many counts were recorded for this clonotype. The chain joins TRBV2 to TRBJ2-7, with D hard to call. Between the trimmed V and J ends, which lost 7 bases and 0 bases, there was a span of 4 bases. Germline V CDR1 and CDR2: SNHLY, FYNNEI. CDR3 length equals 11 residues. CDR3 in amino acids: CASTLSYEQYF. The CDR3 bases are TGTGCCAGCACACTCTCCTACGAGCAGTACTTC.

This clonotype was counted a few times. This rearrangement joins TRBV9 to TRBJ2-2; 7 nucleotides line up with TRBD2. The CDR3 length is 15 residues. Germline lookup yields CDR1 SGDLS and CDR2 YYNGEE. The V and J ends lost 0 bases and 9 bases, in that order; junction bases with no gene match: 8. The CDR3 nucleotides read TGTGCCAGCAGCGTAGTGGGAGGGGAGTACCGGGAGCTGTTTTTT. Protein product: CASSVVGGEYRELFF. Looking up the rest from reference TRBV9 and TRBJ2-2 gives the full variable domain: DSGVTQTPKHLITATGQRVTLRCSPRSGDLSVYWYQQSLDQGLQFLIQYYNGEERAKGNILERFSAQQFPDLHSELNLSSLELGDSALYFCASSVVGGEYRELFFGEGSRLTVL.

The genes are TRBV11-1 and TRBJ1-1; D remains ambiguous. Looked up from germline, CDR1 is SGHAT and CDR2 is FQDESV (reference sequence). This CDR3 region has 14 residues. Trimming stripped 5 bases from V and 1 base from J, with 11 bases between. CDR3 loop: CASSVRHSNTEAFF. As DNA, the CDR3 is TGTGCCAGCAGCGTTCGACATTCGAACACTGAAGCTTTCTTT.

In its sample, this clonotype was seen many times. The rearrangement joins TRBV19 to TRBJ2-7; unclear D gene. Germline CDR1 and CDR2: LNHDA and SQIVND (reference sequence). The CDR3 runs to 12 residues. Trimming removed 7 bases from V and 6 bases from J, with 13 bases in between. CDR3 DNA sequence: TGTGCCAGTACCTCGAGGAACAGCGAGCAGTACTTC. This codes for CASTSRNSEQYF.

This rearrangement joins TRBV25-1 to TRBJ1-4, with 10 bases matching TRBD1. Germline V gives CDR1 MGHDK, CDR2 SYGVNS. This CDR3 is 18 amino acids long. The J segment lost 0 bases and the V segment lost 4 bases, leaving 8 bases of the junction unmatched. CDR3 protein: CASSARDRGSATNEKLFF. The CDR3 nucleotides read TGTGCCAGCAGTGCTAGGGACAGGGGTTCGGCAACTAATGAAAAACTGTTTTTT. The variable domain in full, with the rest retrieved from reference TRBV25-1 and TRBJ1-4, is EADIYQTPRYLVIGTGKKITLECSQTMGHDKMYWYQQDPGMELHLIHYSYGVNSTEKGDLSSESTVSRIRTEHFPLTLESARPSHTSQYLCASSARDRGSATNEKLFFGSGTQLSVL.

The rearrangement links TRBV12-3 or TRBV12-4 to TRBJ1-2; D gene unclear. This CDR3 is built from 13 residues. CDR3 region: CASGFSYEYGYTF. DNA of the CDR3: TGTGCTAGTGGTTTCAGCTACGAGTATGGCTACACCTTC.

This clonotype showed up just a few times. The chain links TRBV7-9 to TRBJ1-2; perhaps TRBD1 as D (5 bases). This CDR3 is 13 amino acids long. Trimming took 5 bases from V and 8 from J, leaving 15 bases between them. In germline, CDR1 is SEHNR, CDR2 FQNEAQ (reference sequence). The DNA of the CDR3 is TGTGCCAGCAGCCGTTCCCGGGACTTAGGCTACACCTTC. It encodes CASSRSRDLGYTF.

Many counts were recorded for this clonotype. This rearrangement joins TRBV2 to TRBJ2-5; D may be TRBD1 (6 bases). V was cut by 6 bases and J by 0 bases, with 14 bases left in between. Germline lookup yields CDR1 SNHLY and CDR2 FYNNEI. The CDR3 loop spans 15 amino acids. CDR3 sequence (DNA): TGTGCCAGCAGGGCTCGGACAGCGTACCAAGAGACCCAGTACTTC. This codes for CASRARTAYQETQYF.

The chain uses TRBV12-3 or TRBV12-4 and TRBJ1-3, with no clear D. The V end lost 4 bases, the J end lost 4 bases, and 14 bases lay between the germline ends. The CDR3 length is 15 residues. The CDR3 nucleotides read TGTGCCAGCAGTTACGAGACAAACAAGGGAAACACCATATATTTT. It encodes CASSYETNKGNTIYF.

Turning to this clonotype: The junction shows a germline mismatch at one end, possibly a read error. The chain couples TRBV20-1 to TRBJ2-7; 8 nucleotides match TRBD2. The CDR3 has 14 amino acids. Per germline, CDR1 DFQATT and CDR2 SNEGSKA (reference sequence). In DNA form, the CDR3 reads TGCAATGCTAGAGTCGGGGGGGCGGTAGGCGAGCAGTACTTC. This gives the protein CNARVGGAVGEQYF.

This clonotype was counted only a few times. The chain uses TRBV4-1 and TRBJ1-4; TRBD1 aligns across 7 bases. V lost 3 bases, J lost 8 bases, and 3 bases stayed unmatched. This CDR3 is 13 amino acids long. CDR1 is MGHRA, CDR2 YSYEKL, per germline. The CDR3 coding sequence is TGCGCCAGCAGCCACGCAGGGGGGGAAAAACTGTTTTTT. It codes for CASSHAGGEKLFF.

Notes on this clonotype: This clone may be a read error of a much larger clone one base away. The gene calls are TRBV15 and TRBJ1-1, with D perhaps matching TRBD1 (6 bases). Germline V gives CDR1 LNHNV, CDR2 YYDKDF (reference sequence). CDR3 size: 13 residues. Trimming pared 1 base from V and 11 bases from J, leaving 14 bases between. CDR3 bases: TGTGCCACCAGCAGAGGGAAAGGGGGGGGGGCTTTCTTT. Protein sequence: CATSRGKGGGAFF.

This clonotype was picked up many times. The CDR3 DNA is TGCAGCGCTATCCCGACGGGAGCTAACTATGGCTACACCTTC. Translation gives CSAIPTGANYGYTF. The rearrangement joins TRBV29-1 to TRBJ1-2; D remains ambiguous. The CDR3 loop spans 14 amino acids. The V end lost 7 bases, the J end lost 0 bases, and 15 bases lay between the germline ends. Germline V gives CDR1 SQVTM, CDR2 ANQGSEA.

The sample holds a few counts of this clonotype. The rearrangement uses TRBV7-2 and TRBJ2-3, with 7 bases lining up with TRBD2. The germline gives CDR1 SGHTA, CDR2 FQGNSA. V dropped 1 base and J dropped 4; count of bases not matched to a gene: 2. The CDR3 sequence is 14 residues long. As DNA, the CDR3 is TGTGCCAGCAGCTTAGGCGGGAGCGCAGATACGCAGTATTTT. The encoded protein is CASSLGGSADTQYF.

Remarks on this clonotype: A much larger clonotype is one base distant, so this may be a read error. The gene calls are TRBV10-3 and TRBJ2-7; 7 bases are a match to TRBD1. The length of the CDR3 is 13 residues. Germline CDR1 reads ENHRY; CDR2 reads SYGVKD. This chain's CDR3 is CAVSDPGQPAQYF. The CDR3 DNA reads TGTGCCGTCAGTGACCCGGGACAGCCAGCGCAGTACTTC.